One sample yielded the 24 T cell receptor beta chains listed below, sequenced in a study of blood T cell repertoires in COVID-19. Sequencing used immunoSEQ multiplex PCR; TCRdb keeps in-frame clones, though not all of them. Of around 250,000 clones listed, approximately 86% are singletons. The sequenced sample consisted of peripheral blood. The origin of the receptors is a woman aged 60-75 years who had recovered from COVID-19.

V and J are TRBV5-4 and TRBJ1-2; 8 bases line up with TRBD1. The CDR3 has 14 amino acids. Germline V gene data show CDR1 as SGHNT and CDR2 as YYREEE (reference sequence). With V trimmed by 0 bases and J by 8 bases, 6 bases remained unmatched. The CDR3 sequence is CASSLGRGPWGYTF. The CDR3 bases are TGTGCCAGCAGCTTGGGCAGGGGGCCGTGGGGCTACACCTTC.

V and J are TRBV11-3 and TRBJ2-1, with D perhaps matching TRBD2 (6 bases). Looked up from germline, CDR1 is SGHNT and CDR2 is YENEEA. The CDR3 has 15 residues. Trimming stripped 1 base from V and 8 bases from J, with 15 bases between. CDR3 protein: CASSLGTGSSDEQFF. CDR3 nucleotide sequence: TGTGCCAGCAGCTTAGGCACAGGATCTAGCGATGAGCAGTTCTTC. Full variable domain (remainder filled in from reference TRBV11-3 and TRBJ2-1): EAGVVQSPRYKIIEKKQPVAFWCNPISGHNTLYWYLQNLGQGPELLIRYENEEAVDDSQLPKDRFSAERLKGVDSTLKIQPAELGDSAVYLCASSLGTGSSDEQFFGPGTRLTVL.

This chain joins TRBV2 and TRBJ2-2; D unresolved. Germline values: CDR1 SNHLY, CDR2 FYNNEI. Trimming stripped 1 base from V and 0 bases from J, with 9 bases between. The CDR3 runs to 16 residues. DNA for the CDR3: TGTGCCAGCAGTGAAGGGCCCGTCGCGAACACCGGGGAGCTGTTTTTT. Amino acids: CASSEGPVANTGELFF.

As DNA, the CDR3 is TGCGCCAGCAGCGTTACAGGGGCGACATTCCTGTACGAGCAGTACTTC. Translated: CASSVTGATFLYEQYF. The rearrangement joins TRBV5-1 to TRBJ2-7, with 7 bases identical to TRBD1. V was clipped by 4 bases and J by 4 bases; unmatched bases: 14. Germline lookup yields CDR1 SGHRS and CDR2 YFSETQ. The CDR3 length is 16 residues. Full variable domain (missing parts from reference TRBV5-1 and TRBJ2-7): KAGVTQTPRYLIKTRGQQVTLSCSPISGHRSVSWYQQTPGQGLQFLFEYFSETQRNKGNFPGRFSGRQFSNSRSEMNVSTLELGDSALYLCASSVTGATFLYEQYFGPGTRLTVT.

V usage is TRBV3-1 (or the pseudogene TRBV3-2) and J usage is TRBJ1-5, with D perhaps TRBD1 (5 bases). V lost 4 bases and J lost 0, with 13 bases in between. This CDR3 has 16 residues. Germline V gene sequence: CDR1 LGHDT, CDR2 YNNKEL (reference sequence). The DNA for the CDR3 is TGTGCCAGCAGCCCCTCACGGGGGGATAGCAATCAGCCCCAGCATTTT. Amino acids: CASSPSRGDSNQPQHF.

V gene TRBV9 combines with J gene TRBJ2-7, with TRBD1 identical over 10 bases. This CDR3 spans 15 amino acids. V lost 2 bases, J lost 3 bases, and 5 bases stayed unmatched. CDR1 is SGDLS and CDR2 is YYNGEE in the germline V gene. CDR3 coding DNA: TGTGCCAGCAGCGTCGGGACAGGGGTCAGCTACGAGCAGTACTTC. Translating it yields CASSVGTGVSYEQYF.

The gene calls are TRBV19 and TRBJ2-1; TRBD2 might be the D (6 bases). This CDR3 region has 15 residues. Germline V CDR1 and CDR2: LNHDA, SQIVND (reference sequence). V was cut by 3 bases and J by 9 bases, with 18 bases left in between. CDR3 DNA: TGTGCCAGTAGTATTTACGCGGGGCGAGTCGGTGAGCAGTTCTTC. It translates to CASSIYAGRVGEQFF.

The CDR3 sequence is CASSPRDRTYEQYF. The CDR3, as DNA: TGTGCCAGCAGCCCGCGGGACCGTACCTACGAGCAGTACTTC. The V gene is TRBV3-1 (or the pseudogene TRBV3-2), the J gene TRBJ2-7; D is perhaps TRBD2 (6 bases). The V end lost 4 bases, the J end lost 2 bases, and 12 bases lay between the germline ends. CDR1 is LGHDT and CDR2 is YNNKEL in the germline V gene (reference sequence). This CDR3 region has 14 residues.

V usage is TRBV28 and J usage is TRBJ1-6, with a tentative D call TRBD1 (6 bases). Looked up from germline, CDR1 is MDHEN and CDR2 is SYDVKM. The CDR3 is 15 amino acids. V dropped 6 bases and J dropped 7 bases, with 16 bases sitting between them. The CDR3 nucleotides are TGTGCCAGCAGCGCCTTGCGACAGGCAAATTCACCCCTCCACTTT. It yields the protein CASSALRQANSPLHF.

The chain joins TRBV6-5 to TRBJ2-1; 8 bases are shared with TRBD1. Trimming took 6 bases from V and 8 from J; bases not matched to a gene: 9. The CDR3 is made up of 14 amino acids. CDR1 and CDR2 from the germline V gene are MNHEY and SVGAGI. The DNA for the CDR3 is TGTGCCAGCAGGGACAGGGCAGGCGTCGATGAGCAGTTCTTC. Translation gives CASRDRAGVDEQFF.

The chain has TRBV10-3 and TRBJ2-4; D possibly corresponds to TRBD2 (6 bases). Looked up from germline, CDR1 is ENHRY and CDR2 is SYGVKD. This CDR3 contains 20 residues. V was clipped by 3 bases and J by 1 base, with 25 bases between them. The chain's CDR3 is CAISEPLGGKGSLAKNIQYF. The CDR3 DNA is TGTGCCATCAGTGAACCCCTCGGGGGAAAGGGATCTTTGGCCAAAAACATTCAGTACTTC.

The chain joins TRBV7-9 to TRBJ1-3; TRBD1 might be the D (6 bases). The V end was cut by 0 bases, the J end by 7 bases, with 16 bases between. Germline CDR1 reads SEHNR; CDR2 reads FQNEAQ (reference sequence). This CDR3 contains 16 residues. The CDR3: CASSLAGLRRGNTIYF. In DNA, the CDR3 is TGTGCCAGCAGCTTAGCGGGCTTGCGAAGGGGGAACACCATATATTTT.

V and J are TRBV25-1 and TRBJ1-1; 8 bases are shared with TRBD1. Germline CDR1 is MGHDK and CDR2 is SYGVNS. J was trimmed by 5 bases and V by 2 bases; bases with no gene match: 4. The CDR3 length is 14 residues. As DNA, the CDR3 is TGTGCCAGCAGTGAAGGACAGGGTCGGACTGAAGCTTTCTTT. Its translation is CASSEGQGRTEAFF.

The rearrangement joins TRBV7-2 to TRBJ1-3; 8 bases are a match to TRBD1. The CDR3 is 14 residues long. In germline, CDR1 is SGHTA, CDR2 FQGNSA. The junction had 8 bases not matched to a gene; V was cut back by 5 bases and J by 8 bases. CDR3 in DNA: TGTGCCAGCAGCCCCGCCCAGGGGGCATACACCATATATTTT. It yields the protein CASSPAQGAYTIYF.

About this clone itself: Compared with germline, one end of the junction differs, possibly owing to a read error. The same CDR3 can be traced to other DNA sequences in this sample. The J gene is TRBJ2-7, the V gene TRBV9; tentatively, D is TRBD1 (6 bases). CDR1 SGDLS and CDR2 YYNGEE come from the germline V gene. The CDR3 has 15 residues. In DNA, the CDR3 is TGTGCCAGCAGCTCCCGAACGGGACAAGACTACGAGCAGTATTTC. Protein: CASSSRTGQDYEQYF.

The CDR3 loop is CASSINPTRGFNYGYTF. CDR3 bases: TGTGCCAGTAGTATAAACCCCACGCGGGGATTTAACTATGGCTACACCTTC. The chain couples TRBV19 to TRBJ1-2; D remains unclear. CDR3 length equals 17 residues. Germline CDR1 and CDR2: LNHDA and SQIVND (reference sequence). V lost 2 bases and J lost 1, with 17 bases in between. Full variable domain (rest looked up from reference TRBV19 and TRBJ1-2): DGGITQSPKYLFRKEGQNVTLSCEQNLNHDAMYWYRQDPGQGLRLIYYSQIVNDFQKGDIAEGYSVSREKKESFPLTVTSAQKNPTAFYLCASSINPTRGFNYGYTFGSGTRLTVV.

The table lists this clone with a few counts. This chain's CDR3 is CASSWGDRDGQPQHF. DNA for the CDR3: TGCGCCAGCAGCTGGGGGGACAGGGACGGTCAGCCCCAGCATTTT. The chain is built from TRBV5-1 and TRBJ1-5, with 9 positions matching TRBD1. This CDR3 comprises 15 residues. V dropped 3 bases and J dropped 6; count of bases not matched to a gene: 7. CDR1 is SGHRS, CDR2 YFSETQ, per germline.

The V call is TRBV27, the J call TRBJ2-1, with 7 nucleotides matching TRBD1. Germline V gives CDR1 MNHEY, CDR2 SMNVEV (reference sequence). This CDR3 is 12 amino acids long. The trim removed 8 bases at V and 4 bases at J, leaving 2 bases unmatched. The CDR3: CASGTAYNEQFF. CDR3 nucleotides: TGTGCCAGCGGGACAGCTTACAATGAGCAGTTCTTC.

The count of this clone is one. V and J are TRBV29-1 and TRBJ1-2, with a weak D call TRBD1 (6 bases). The V end was cut by 7 bases, the J end by 4 bases, with 19 bases between. Germline V gene sequence: CDR1 SQVTM, CDR2 ANQGSEA. There are 14 residues in the CDR3. The CDR3 here is CSAYGQFMGYGYTF. The CDR3 DNA reads as TGCAGCGCCTACGGACAGTTTATGGGCTATGGCTACACCTTC.

V usage is TRBV19 and J usage is TRBJ2-5; 11 bases fit TRBD1. The germline gives CDR1 LNHDA, CDR2 SQIVND (reference sequence). Losses at the gene ends were 5 bases for V and 5 bases for J; bases not matched to a gene: 7. The CDR3 runs to 15 residues. The chain's CDR3 is CASSVWDRGKETQYF. CDR3 in DNA: TGTGCCAGTAGTGTCTGGGACAGGGGGAAGGAGACCCAGTACTTC.

J is TRBJ2-3 and V is TRBV28; perhaps TRBD1 as D (5 bases). Germline loops: CDR1 MDHEN, CDR2 SYDVKM. V lost 3 bases and J lost 2, with 15 bases in between. This CDR3 has 16 amino acids. The CDR3 bases are TGTGCCAGCAGTTTTATAACCACCAGGGTCACAGATACGCAGTATTTT. Encoded protein: CASSFITTRVTDTQYF.

The chain carries TRBV28 and TRBJ1-1; no firm D call. Trimming stripped 2 bases from V and 1 base from J, with 5 bases between. The germline V gene has CDR1 MDHEN and CDR2 SYDVKM. The CDR3 is made up of 13 amino acids. The CDR3 loop is CASSLPENTEAFF. The CDR3 coding sequence is TGTGCCAGCAGTTTACCAGAGAACACTGAAGCTTTCTTT.

V and J are TRBV4-1 and TRBJ1-1, with TRBD1 as a possible D gene (5 bases). The V and J ends lost 2 bases and 0 bases respectively, with 10 bases between them. The length of the CDR3 is 15 residues. Germline loops: CDR1 MGHRA, CDR2 YSYEKL. CDR3 amino acids: CASSQQDSMNTEAFF. DNA of the CDR3: TGCGCCAGCAGCCAACAAGACAGCATGAACACTGAAGCTTTCTTT.

The chain carries TRBV7-8 and TRBJ2-5; 7 bases agree with TRBD2. This CDR3 contains 16 residues. The germline V gene encodes CDR1 SGHVS and CDR2 FQNEAQ. V lost 0 bases to trimming and J lost 9 bases; unmatched junction nucleotides: 13. As DNA, the CDR3 is TGTGCCAGCAGCTTAGCCGGTCTAGCGGACCCAGGGTCCCAGTACTTC. This encodes CASSLAGLADPGSQYF.